This TCR beta chain was retrieved from a study of blood T cell repertoires in COVID-19. In the study overall: COVID-19 samples, acute and convalescent, were from the United States, Italy and Spain.

Between the trimmed V and J ends, which lost 4 bases and 1 base, there was a span of 23 bases. The CDR3 runs 18 residues. From germline, CDR1 is KGHSH and CDR2 LQKENI. As processed by the authors: Reference gene primer amplification in the assay estimated nucleated cell counts. Sequenced by immunoSEQ multiplex PCR; TCRdb stores in-frame clones only, minus some. V and J calls and clone size are as listed in that table; D and trimming were resolved from the DNA. The sample records some 240,000 clones, 70% to 85% being singletons. The receptor comes from an elderly woman with acute or convalescent COVID-19. The rearrangement links TRBV18 to TRBJ2-7; weak D call: TRBD1 (6 bases). Material: peripheral blood. The CDR3 region is CASSRSSGAQDVSYEQYF. The CDR3 nucleotides read TGTGCCAGCTCACGAAGCTCAGGGGCCCAGGACGTATCCTACGAGCAGTACTTC.